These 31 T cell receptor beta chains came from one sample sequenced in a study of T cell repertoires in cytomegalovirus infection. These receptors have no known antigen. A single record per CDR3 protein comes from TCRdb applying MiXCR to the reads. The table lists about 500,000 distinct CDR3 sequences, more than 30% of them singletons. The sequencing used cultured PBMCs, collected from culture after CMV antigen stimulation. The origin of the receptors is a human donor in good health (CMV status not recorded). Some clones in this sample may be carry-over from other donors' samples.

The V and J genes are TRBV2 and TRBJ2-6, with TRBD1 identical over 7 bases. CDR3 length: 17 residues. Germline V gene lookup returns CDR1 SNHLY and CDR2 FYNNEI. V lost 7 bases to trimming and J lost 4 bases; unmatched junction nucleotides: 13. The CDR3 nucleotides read TGTGCCAGCATTAACGGCAGGGGGTTGAGGGGGGCCAACGTCCTGACTTTC. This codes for CASINGRGLRGANVLTF.

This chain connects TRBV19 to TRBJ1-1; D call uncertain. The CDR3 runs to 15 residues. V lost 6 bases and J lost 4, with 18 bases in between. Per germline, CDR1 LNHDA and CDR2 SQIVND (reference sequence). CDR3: CASRSDRFVGTEAFF. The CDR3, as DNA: TGTGCCAGTAGGTCGGATCGGTTCGTAGGCACTGAAGCTTTCTTT.

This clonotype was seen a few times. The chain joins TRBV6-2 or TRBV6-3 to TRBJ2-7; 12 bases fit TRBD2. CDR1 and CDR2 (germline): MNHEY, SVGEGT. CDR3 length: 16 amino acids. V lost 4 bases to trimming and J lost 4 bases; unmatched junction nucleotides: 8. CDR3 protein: CASSSGTSGHRYEQYV. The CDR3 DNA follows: TGTGCCAGCAGTTCCGGGACTAGCGGGCACAGATACGAGCAGTACGTC.

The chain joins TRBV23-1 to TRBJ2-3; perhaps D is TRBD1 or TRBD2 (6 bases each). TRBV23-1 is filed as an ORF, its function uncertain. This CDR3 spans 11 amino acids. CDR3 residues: CAMEGADTQYF. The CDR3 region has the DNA TGCGCTATGGAGGGGGCAGATACGCAGTATTTT.

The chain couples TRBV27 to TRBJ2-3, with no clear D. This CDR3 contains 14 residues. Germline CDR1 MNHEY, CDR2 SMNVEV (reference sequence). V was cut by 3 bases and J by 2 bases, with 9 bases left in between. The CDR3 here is CASSFSVLTDTQYF. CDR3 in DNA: TGTGCCAGCAGTTTTTCGGTTCTCACAGATACGCAGTATTTT.

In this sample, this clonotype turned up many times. The CDR3 DNA is TGTGCCAGCAGCCCACTAGCGGGAGGGACACGAGATACGCAGTATTTT. Protein sequence: CASSPLAGGTRDTQYF. This rearrangement joins TRBV7-2 to TRBJ2-3; TRBD2 matches 13 bases. In germline, CDR1 is SGHTA, CDR2 FQGNSA. The CDR3 runs 16 residues. Trimming at V came to 5 bases and at J to 5 bases, leaving 7 bases not matched to a gene.

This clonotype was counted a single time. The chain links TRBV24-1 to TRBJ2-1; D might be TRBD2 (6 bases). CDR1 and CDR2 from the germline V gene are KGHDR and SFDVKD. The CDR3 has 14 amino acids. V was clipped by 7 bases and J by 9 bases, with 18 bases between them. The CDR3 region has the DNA TGTGCCACCAGCAAGACCAAGGGAGGTGCTGAGCAGTTCTTC. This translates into CATSKTKGGAEQFF.

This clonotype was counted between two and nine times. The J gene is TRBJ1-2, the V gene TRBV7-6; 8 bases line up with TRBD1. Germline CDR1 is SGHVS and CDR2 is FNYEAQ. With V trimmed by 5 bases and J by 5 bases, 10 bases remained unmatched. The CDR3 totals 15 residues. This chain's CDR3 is CASSPYRQGWYGYTF. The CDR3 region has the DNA TGTGCCAGCAGCCCTTACCGACAGGGGTGGTATGGCTACACCTTC.

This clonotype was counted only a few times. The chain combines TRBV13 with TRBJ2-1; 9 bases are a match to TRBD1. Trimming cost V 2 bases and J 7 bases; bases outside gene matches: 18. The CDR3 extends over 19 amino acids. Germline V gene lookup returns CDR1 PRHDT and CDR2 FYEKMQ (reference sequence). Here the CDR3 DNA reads TGTGCCAGCAGCTTACAGAGGAAAACGGGACAGGGCAAAAGGAATGAGCAGTTCTTC. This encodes CASSLQRKTGQGKRNEQFF. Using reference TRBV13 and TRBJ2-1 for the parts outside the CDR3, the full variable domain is AAGVIQSPRHLIKEKRETATLKCYPIPRHDTVYWYQQGPGQDPQFLISFYEKMQSDKGSIPDRFSAQQFSDYHSELNMSSLELGDSALYFCASSLQRKTGQGKRNEQFFGPGTRLTVL.

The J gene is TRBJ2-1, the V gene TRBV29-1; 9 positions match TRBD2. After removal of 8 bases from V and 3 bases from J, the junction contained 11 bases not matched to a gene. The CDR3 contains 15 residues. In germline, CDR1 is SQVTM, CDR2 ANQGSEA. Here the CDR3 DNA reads TGCAGCATTGGAGGAGGCGGGGGGGGCTACAATGAGCAGTTCTTC. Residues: CSIGGGGGGYNEQFF.

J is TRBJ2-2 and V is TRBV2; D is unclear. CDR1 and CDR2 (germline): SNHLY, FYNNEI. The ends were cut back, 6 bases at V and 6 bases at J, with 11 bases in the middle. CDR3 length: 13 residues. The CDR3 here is CASRGETSGELFF. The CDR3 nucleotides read TGTGCCAGCAGGGGCGAAACGTCCGGGGAGCTGTTTTTT. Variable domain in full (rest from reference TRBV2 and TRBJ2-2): EPEVTQTPSHQVTQMGQEVILRCVPISNHLYFYWYRQILGQKVEFLVSFYNNEISEKSEIFDDQFSVERPDGSNFTLKIRSTKLEDSAMYFCASRGETSGELFFGEGSRLTVL.

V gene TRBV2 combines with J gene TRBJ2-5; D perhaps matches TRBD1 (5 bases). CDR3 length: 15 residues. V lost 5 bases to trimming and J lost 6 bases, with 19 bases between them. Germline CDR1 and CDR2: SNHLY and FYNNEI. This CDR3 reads CASSIYKGPEQTQYF. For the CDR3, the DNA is TGTGCCAGCAGTATCTACAAGGGGCCCGAGCAGACCCAGTACTTC.

In DNA, the CDR3 is TGTGCCAGCACACAGGGGGAGAATCAGCCCCAGCATTTT. This encodes CASTQGENQPQHF. The rearrangement joins TRBV7-2 to TRBJ1-5; 8 nucleotides align to TRBD1. The CDR3 loop spans 13 amino acids. J lost 4 bases, V lost 7 bases, and 3 bases had no gene match. Germline assignment: CDR1 SGHTA and CDR2 FQGNSA.

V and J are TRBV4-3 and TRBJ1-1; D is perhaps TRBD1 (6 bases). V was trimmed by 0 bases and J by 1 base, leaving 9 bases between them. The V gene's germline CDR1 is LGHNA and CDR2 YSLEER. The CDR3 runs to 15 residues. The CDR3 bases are TGCGCCAGCAGCCAAGATGGGACAAGGAACACTGAAGCTTTCTTT. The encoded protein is CASSQDGTRNTEAFF.

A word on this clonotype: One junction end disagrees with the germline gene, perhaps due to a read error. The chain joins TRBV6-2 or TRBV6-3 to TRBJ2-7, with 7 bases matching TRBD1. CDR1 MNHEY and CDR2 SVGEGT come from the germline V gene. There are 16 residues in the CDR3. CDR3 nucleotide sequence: TGTGCCAGCAGTTACGTACCGGGACAGAGCTTCGGCGAGCTGTACTTC. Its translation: CASSYVPGQSFGELYF.

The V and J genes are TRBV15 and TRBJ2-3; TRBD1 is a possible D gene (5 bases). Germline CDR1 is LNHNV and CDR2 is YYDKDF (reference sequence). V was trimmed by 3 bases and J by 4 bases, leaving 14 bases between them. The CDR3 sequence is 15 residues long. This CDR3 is CATSSLQAGADTQYF. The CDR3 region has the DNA TGTGCCACCAGCAGCCTACAGGCTGGGGCAGATACGCAGTATTTT.

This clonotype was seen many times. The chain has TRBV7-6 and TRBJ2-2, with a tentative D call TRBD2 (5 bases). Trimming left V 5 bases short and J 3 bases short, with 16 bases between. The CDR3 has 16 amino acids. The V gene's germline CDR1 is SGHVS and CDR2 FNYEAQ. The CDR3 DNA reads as TGTGCCAGCAGCCCTCACGCGGGTCTGGACACCGGGGAGCTGTTTTTT. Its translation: CASSPHAGLDTGELFF. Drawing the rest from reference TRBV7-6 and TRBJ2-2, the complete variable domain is GAGVSQSPRYKVTKRGQDVALRCDPISGHVSLYWYRQALGQGPEFLTYFNYEAQQDKSGLPNDRFSAERPEGSISTLTIQRTEQRDSAMYRCASSPHAGLDTGELFFGEGSRLTVL.

CDR3 sequence (DNA): TGTGCCACCAGTGAGGGGTTCGGTGACACAGATACGCAGTATTTT. Translated, it gives CATSEGFGDTDTQYF. The rearrangement uses TRBV24-1 and TRBJ2-3; D remains unclear. V shed 4 bases and J shed 2 bases, with 12 bases lying between them. Germline V CDR1 and CDR2: KGHDR, SFDVKD. The CDR3 loop spans 15 amino acids.

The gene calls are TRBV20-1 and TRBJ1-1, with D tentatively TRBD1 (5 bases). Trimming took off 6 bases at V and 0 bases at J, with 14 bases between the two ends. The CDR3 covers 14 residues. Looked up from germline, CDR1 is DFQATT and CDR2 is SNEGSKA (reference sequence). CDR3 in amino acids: CSAPLQGLNTEAFF. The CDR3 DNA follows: TGCAGTGCACCCTTGCAGGGTTTGAACACTGAAGCTTTCTTT.

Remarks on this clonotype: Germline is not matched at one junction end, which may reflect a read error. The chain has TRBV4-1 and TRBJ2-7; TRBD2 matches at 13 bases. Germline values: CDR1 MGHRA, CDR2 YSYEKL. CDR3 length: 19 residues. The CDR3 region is CASSQDRPGLAGSSYEQYF. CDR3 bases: TGTGCCAGCAGCCAAGATCGGCCGGGACTAGCGGGGAGTTCCTACGAGCAGTACTTC.

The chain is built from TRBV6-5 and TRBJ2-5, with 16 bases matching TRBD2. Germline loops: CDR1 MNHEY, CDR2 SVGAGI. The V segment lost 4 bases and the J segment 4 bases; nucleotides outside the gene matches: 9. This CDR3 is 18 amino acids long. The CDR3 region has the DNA TGTGCCAGCAGTTTCGGGACTAGCGGGAGGGTTAATGGAGAGACCCAGTACTTC. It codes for CASSFGTSGRVNGETQYF.

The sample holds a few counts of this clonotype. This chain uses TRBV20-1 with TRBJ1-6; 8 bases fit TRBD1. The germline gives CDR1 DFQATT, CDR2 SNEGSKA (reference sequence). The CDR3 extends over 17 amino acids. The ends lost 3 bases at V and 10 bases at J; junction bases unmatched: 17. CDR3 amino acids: CSARSRGQAPSGSPLHF. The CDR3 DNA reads TGCAGTGCTAGGAGTAGGGGACAGGCCCCGTCCGGGTCACCCCTCCACTTT.

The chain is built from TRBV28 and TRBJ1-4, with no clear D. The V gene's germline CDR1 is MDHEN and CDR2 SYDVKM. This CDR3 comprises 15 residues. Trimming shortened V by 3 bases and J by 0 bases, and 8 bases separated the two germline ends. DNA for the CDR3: TGTGCCAGCAGTTTTTTGGGTACAACTAATGAAAAACTGTTTTTT. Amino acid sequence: CASSFLGTTNEKLFF.

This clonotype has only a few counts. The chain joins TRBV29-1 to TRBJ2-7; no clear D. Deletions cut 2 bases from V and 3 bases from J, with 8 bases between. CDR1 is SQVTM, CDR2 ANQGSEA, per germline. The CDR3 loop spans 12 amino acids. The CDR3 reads CSVECVDYEQYF. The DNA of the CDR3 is TGCAGCGTTGAATGCGTCGACTACGAGCAGTACTTC.

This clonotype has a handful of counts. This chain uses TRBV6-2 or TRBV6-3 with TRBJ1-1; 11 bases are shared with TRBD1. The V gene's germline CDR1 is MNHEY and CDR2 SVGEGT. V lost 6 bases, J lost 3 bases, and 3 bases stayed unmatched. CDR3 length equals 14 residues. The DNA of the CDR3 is TGTGCCAGCAGGTCGGGACAGGGGGACACTGAAGCTTTCTTT. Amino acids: CASRSGQGDTEAFF.

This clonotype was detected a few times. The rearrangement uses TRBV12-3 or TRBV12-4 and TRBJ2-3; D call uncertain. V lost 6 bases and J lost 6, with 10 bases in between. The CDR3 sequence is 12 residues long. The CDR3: CASSTLLDTQYF. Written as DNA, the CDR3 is TGTGCCAGCAGCACCCTCCTCGATACGCAGTATTTT.

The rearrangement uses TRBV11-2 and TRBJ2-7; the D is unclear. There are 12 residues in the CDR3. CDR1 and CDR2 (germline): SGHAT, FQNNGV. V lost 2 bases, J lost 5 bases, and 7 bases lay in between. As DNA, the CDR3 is TGTGCCAGCAGCTTAAATGAGGACGAGCAGTACTTC. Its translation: CASSLNEDEQYF.

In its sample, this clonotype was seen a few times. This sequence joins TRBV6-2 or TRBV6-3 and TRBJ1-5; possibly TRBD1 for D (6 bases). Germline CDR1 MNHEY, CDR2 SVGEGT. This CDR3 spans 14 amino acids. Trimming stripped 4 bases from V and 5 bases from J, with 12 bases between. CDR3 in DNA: TGTGCCAGCAGTTCCAGGGGAGGAGATCAGCCCCAGCATTTT. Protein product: CASSSRGGDQPQHF.

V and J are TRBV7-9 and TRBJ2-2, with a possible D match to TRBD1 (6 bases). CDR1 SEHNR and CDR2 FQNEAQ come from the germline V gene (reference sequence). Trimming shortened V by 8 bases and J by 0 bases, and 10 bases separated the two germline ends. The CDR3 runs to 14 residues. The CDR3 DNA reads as TGTGCCAGCGGTCCAGGGGCGAACACCGGGGAGCTGTTTTTT. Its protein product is CASGPGANTGELFF.

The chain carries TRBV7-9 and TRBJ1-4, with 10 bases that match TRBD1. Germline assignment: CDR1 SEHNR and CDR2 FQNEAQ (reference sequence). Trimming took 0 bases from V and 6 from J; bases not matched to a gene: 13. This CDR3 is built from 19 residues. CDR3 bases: TGTGCCAGCAGCTTAGCAGGACAGGGGGTATATCGGCGCGATGAAAAACTGTTTTTT. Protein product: CASSLAGQGVYRRDEKLFF.

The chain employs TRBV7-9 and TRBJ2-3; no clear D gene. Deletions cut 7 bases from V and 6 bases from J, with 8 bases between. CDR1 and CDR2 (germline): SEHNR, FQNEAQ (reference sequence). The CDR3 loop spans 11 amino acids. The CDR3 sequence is CASTNYDTQYF. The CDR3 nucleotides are TGTGCCAGCACCAACTACGATACGCAGTATTTT. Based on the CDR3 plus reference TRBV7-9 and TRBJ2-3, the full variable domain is DTGVSQNPRHKITKRGQNVTFRCDPISEHNRLYWYRQTLGQGPEFLTYFQNEAQLEKSRLLSDRFSAERPKGSFSTLEIQRTEQGDSAMYLCASTNYDTQYFGPGTRLTVL.